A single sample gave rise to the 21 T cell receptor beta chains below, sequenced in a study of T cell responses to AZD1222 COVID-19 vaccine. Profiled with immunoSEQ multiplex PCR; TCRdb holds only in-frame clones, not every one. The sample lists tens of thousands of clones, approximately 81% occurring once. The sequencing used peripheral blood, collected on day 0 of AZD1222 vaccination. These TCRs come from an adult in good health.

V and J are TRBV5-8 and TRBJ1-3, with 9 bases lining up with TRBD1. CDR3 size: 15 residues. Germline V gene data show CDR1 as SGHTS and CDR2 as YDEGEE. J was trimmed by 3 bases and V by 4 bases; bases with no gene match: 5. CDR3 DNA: TGTGCCAGCAGCACAACAGGGGGCATTGGAAACACCATATATTTT. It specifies CASSTTGGIGNTIYF.

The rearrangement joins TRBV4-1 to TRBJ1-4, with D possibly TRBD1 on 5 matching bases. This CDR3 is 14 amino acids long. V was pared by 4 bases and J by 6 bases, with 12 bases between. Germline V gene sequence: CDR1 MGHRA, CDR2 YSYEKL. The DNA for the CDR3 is TGCGCCAGCAGCCCTAGGGGTGTGGATGAAAAACTGTTTTTT. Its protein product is CASSPRGVDEKLFF.

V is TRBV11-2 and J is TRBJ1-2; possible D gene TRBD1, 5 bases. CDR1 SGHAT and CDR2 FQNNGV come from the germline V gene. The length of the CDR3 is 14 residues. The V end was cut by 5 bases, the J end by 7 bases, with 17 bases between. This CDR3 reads CASSRLSGRGGYTF. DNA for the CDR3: TGTGCCAGCAGCCGGTTGTCGGGGCGAGGTGGCTACACCTTC.

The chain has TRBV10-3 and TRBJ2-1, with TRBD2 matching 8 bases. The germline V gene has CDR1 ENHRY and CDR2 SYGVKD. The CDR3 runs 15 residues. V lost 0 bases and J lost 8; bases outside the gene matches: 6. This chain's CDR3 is CAISESGGRLYEQFF. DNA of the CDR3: TGTGCCATCAGTGAGTCTGGCGGGAGGCTCTATGAGCAGTTCTTC.

CDR3 sequence reads: CASSSQGATEAFF. The CDR3 nucleotides read TGTGCCAGCAGCTCACAGGGGGCCACTGAAGCTTTCTTT. This rearrangement joins TRBV7-2 to TRBJ1-1; 9 nucleotides align to TRBD1. The CDR3 is 13 residues long. Trimming removed 4 bases from V and 4 bases from J; junction bases left unmatched: 1. Germline V CDR1 and CDR2: SGHTA, FQGNSA.

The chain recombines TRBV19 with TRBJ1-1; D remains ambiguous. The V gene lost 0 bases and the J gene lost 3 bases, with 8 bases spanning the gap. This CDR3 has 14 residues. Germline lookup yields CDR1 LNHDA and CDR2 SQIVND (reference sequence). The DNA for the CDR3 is TGTGCCAGTAGTATAGATTCGGCCTACACTGAAGCTTTCTTT. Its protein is CASSIDSAYTEAFF. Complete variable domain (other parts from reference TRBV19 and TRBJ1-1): DGGITQSPKYLFRKEGQNVTLSCEQNLNHDAMYWYRQDPGQGLRLIYYSQIVNDFQKGDIAEGYSVSREKKESFPLTVTSAQKNPTAFYLCASSIDSAYTEAFFGQGTRLTVV.

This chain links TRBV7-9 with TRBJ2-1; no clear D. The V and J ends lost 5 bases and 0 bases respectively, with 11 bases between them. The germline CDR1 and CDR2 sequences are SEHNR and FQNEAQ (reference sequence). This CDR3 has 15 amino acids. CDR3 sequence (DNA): TGTGCCAGCAGCCCTTGGGTAAGCTCCTACAATGAGCAGTTCTTC. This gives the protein CASSPWVSSYNEQFF.

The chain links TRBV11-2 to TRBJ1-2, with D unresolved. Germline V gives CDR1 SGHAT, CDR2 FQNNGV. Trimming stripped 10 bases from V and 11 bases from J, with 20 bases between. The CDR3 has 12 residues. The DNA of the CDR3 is TGTGCCACCAAGGCAGACGGTCGCCGGTACACCTTC. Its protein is CATKADGRRYTF.

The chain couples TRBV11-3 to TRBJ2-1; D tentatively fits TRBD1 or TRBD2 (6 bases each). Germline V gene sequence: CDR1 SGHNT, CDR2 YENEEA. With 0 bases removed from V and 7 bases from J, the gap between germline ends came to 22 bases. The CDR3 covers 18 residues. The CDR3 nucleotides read TGTGCCAGCAGCTTAGATCAAGGGGGGACTCGGAGGTTGAATGAGCAGTTCTTC. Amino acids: CASSLDQGGTRRLNEQFF.

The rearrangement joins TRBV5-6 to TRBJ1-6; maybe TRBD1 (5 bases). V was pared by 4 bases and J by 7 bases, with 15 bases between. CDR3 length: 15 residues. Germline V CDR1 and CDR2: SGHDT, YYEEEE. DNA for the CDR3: TGTGCCAGCAGCCCCGGGACGGACATGAATTCACCCCTCCACTTT. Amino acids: CASSPGTDMNSPLHF.

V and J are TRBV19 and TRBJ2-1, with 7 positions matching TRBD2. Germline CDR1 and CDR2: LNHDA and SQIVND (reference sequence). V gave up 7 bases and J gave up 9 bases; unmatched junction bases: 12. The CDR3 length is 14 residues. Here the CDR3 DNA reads TGTGCCAGTACCCCCCTCTACCCGGGGGGTGAGCAGTTCTTC. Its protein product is CASTPLYPGGEQFF. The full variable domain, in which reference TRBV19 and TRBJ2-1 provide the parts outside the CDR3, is DGGITQSPKYLFRKEGQNVTLSCEQNLNHDAMYWYRQDPGQGLRLIYYSQIVNDFQKGDIAEGYSVSREKKESFPLTVTSAQKNPTAFYLCASTPLYPGGEQFFGPGTRLTVL.

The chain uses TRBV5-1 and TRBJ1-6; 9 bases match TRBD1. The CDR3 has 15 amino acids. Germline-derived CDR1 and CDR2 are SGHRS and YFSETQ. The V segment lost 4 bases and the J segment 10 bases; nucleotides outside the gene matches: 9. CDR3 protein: CASSSSGQGRSPLHF. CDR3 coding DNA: TGCGCCAGCAGCAGCTCGGGACAGGGTAGGTCACCCCTCCACTTT.

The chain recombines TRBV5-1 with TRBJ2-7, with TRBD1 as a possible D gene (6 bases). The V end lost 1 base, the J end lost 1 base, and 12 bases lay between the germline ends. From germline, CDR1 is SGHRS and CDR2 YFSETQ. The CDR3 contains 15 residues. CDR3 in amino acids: CASSLTGQRSYEQYF. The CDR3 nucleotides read TGCGCCAGCAGCTTGACAGGACAGCGGTCCTACGAGCAGTACTTC.

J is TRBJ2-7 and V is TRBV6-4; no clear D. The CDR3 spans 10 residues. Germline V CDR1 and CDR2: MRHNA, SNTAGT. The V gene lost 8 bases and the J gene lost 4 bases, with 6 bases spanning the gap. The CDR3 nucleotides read TGTGCCAGCGGAGCTTACGAGCAGTACTTC. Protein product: CASGAYEQYF.

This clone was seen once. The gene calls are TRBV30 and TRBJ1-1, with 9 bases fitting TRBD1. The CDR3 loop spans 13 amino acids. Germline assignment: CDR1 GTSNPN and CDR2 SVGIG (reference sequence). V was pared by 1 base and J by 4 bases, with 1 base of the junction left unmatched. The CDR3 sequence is CAWSGTGVTEAFF. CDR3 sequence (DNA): TGTGCCTGGAGTGGGACAGGGGTCACTGAAGCTTTCTTT. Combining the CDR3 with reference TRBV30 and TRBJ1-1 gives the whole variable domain SQTIHQWPATLVQPVGSPLSLECTVEGTSNPNLYWYRQAAGRGLQLLFYSVGIGQISSEVPQNLSASRPQDRQFILSSKKLLLSDSGFYLCAWSGTGVTEAFFGQGTRLTVV.

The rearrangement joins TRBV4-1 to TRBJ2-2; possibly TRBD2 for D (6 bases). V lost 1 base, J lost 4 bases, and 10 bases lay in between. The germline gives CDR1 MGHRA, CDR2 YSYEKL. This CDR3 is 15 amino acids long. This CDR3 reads CASSQVEGFTGELFF. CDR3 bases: TGCGCCAGCAGCCAAGTGGAGGGTTTCACCGGGGAGCTGTTTTTT.

CDR3 loop: CASQGGTLEYEQYF. The CDR3 DNA reads TGTGCCAGCCAGGGGGGGACATTAGAGTACGAGCAGTACTTC. This rearrangement joins TRBV25-1 to TRBJ2-7; D tentatively reads TRBD1 or TRBD2 (7 bases each). Trimming took 8 bases from V and 4 from J, leaving 18 bases between them. Germline CDR1 reads MGHDK; CDR2 reads SYGVNS. This CDR3 is 14 amino acids long.

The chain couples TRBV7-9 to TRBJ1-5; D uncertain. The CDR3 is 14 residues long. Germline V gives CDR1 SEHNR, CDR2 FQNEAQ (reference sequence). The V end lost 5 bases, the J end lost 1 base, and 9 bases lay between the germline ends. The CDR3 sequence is CASSPTESNQPQHF. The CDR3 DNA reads TGTGCCAGCAGCCCGACCGAGAGCAATCAGCCCCAGCATTTT.

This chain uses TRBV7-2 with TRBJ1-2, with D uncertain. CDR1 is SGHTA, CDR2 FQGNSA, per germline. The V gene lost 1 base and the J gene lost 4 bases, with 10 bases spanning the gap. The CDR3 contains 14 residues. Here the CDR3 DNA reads TGTGCCAGCAGCTTAGAGAGGTACAGCTATGGCTACACCTTC. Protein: CASSLERYSYGYTF.

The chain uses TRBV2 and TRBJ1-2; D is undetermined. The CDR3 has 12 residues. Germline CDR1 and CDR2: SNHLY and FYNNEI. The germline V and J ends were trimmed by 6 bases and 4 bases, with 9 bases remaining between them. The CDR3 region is CASRLDGYGYTF. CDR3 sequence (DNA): TGTGCCAGCAGGCTAGACGGCTATGGCTACACCTTC.

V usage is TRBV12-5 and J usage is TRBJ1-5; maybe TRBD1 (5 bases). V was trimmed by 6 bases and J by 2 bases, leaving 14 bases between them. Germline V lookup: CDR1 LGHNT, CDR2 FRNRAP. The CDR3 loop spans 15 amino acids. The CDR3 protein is CASGPLGLGNQPQHF. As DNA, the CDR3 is TGTGCTAGTGGCCCTCTGGGGCTTGGCAATCAGCCCCAGCATTTT.